This T cell receptor beta chain is drawn from a study of blood T cell repertoires in COVID-19. Study-wide background: Acute and convalescent COVID-19 samples came from the United States, Italy and Spain. In each case, the material was cDNA or gDNA derived from T cells, B-cell-depleted T cells, or PBMCs.

The CDR3 is made up of 12 amino acids. V was shortened by 0 bases and J by 4 bases, with 3 bases between the two germline ends. Germline V CDR1 and CDR2: LNHDA, SQIVND (reference sequence). Original processing methods: Amplification of reference gene primers provided the estimated nucleated cell counts. Produced via immunoSEQ multiplex PCR; TCRdb's table is partial and in-frame only. Clone size and the V and J calls come from that table; the DNA yielded D and trimming. The sample lists 70,000 to 80,000 clones, roughly 89% occurring once. Material: peripheral blood. This chain joins TRBV19 and TRBJ1-2; D unresolved. This sequence was found in a human donor in a cohort sampled during active COVID-19. The CDR3 DNA reads as TGTGCCAGTAGTATAGACCTCTATGGCTACACCTTC. Translating it yields CASSIDLYGYTF.